This T cell receptor (beta chain) was recovered during a study of T cell clones after liver transplantation. This CDR3 is 13 amino acids long. The germline gives CDR1 PRHDT, CDR2 FYEKMQ (reference sequence). With 5 bases clipped from V and 4 bases from J, the junction kept 3 bases outside the gene matches. The assay was immunoSEQ multiplex PCR, and TCRdb's table has in-frame clones only and misses some. The table has about 68,000 clones, almost 95% seen once. This specimen consisted of CD4+ T cells from blood, obtained less than 27 months after liver transplant. The sequence came from a human patient who received a liver transplant. Among the T cells, some may be from the graft donor. The chain employs TRBV13 and TRBJ2-3; 7 nucleotides agree with TRBD1. The CDR3 spells CASSRQGPDTQYF. CDR3 sequence (DNA): TGTGCCAGCAGCCGACAGGGCCCAGATACGCAGTATTTT.